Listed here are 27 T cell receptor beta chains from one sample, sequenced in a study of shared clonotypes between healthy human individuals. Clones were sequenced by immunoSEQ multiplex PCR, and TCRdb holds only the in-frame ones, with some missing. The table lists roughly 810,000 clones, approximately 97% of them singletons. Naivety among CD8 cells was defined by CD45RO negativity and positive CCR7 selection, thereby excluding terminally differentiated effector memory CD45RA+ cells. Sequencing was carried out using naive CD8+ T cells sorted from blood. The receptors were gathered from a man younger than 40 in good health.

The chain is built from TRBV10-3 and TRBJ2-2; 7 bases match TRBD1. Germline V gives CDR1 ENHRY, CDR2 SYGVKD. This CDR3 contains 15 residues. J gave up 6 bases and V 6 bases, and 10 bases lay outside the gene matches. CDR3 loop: CAISGTEDWAGELFF. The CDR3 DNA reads TGTGCCATCAGCGGGACAGAGGATTGGGCCGGGGAGCTGTTTTTT.

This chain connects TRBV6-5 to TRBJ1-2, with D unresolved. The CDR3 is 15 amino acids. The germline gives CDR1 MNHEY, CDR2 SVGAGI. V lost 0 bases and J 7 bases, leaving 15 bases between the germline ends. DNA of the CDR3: TGTGCCAGCAGTTACTCGAATGGAGATTCGGGTGGCTACACCTTC. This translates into CASSYSNGDSGGYTF.

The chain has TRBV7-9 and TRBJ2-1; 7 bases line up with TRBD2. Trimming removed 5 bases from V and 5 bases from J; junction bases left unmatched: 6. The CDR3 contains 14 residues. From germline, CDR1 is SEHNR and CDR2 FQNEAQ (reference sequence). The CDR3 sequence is CASSTGTTHNEQFF. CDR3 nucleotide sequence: TGTGCCAGCAGCACCGGGACTACCCACAATGAGCAGTTCTTC.

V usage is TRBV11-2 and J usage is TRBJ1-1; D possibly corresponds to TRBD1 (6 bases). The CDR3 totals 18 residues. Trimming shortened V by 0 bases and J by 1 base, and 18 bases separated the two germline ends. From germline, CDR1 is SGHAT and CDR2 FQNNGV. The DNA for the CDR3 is TGTGCCAGCAGCTTAGATTATCCGGCGGAGGGGGAGAACACTGAAGCTTTCTTT. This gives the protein CASSLDYPAEGENTEAFF.

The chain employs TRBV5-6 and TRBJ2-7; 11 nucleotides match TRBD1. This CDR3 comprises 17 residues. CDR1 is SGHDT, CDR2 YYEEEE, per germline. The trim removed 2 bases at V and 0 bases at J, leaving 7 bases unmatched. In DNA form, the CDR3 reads TGTGCCAGCAGCTTCTACCGGGACAGGGGGACCTCCTACGAGCAGTACTTC. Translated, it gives CASSFYRDRGTSYEQYF.

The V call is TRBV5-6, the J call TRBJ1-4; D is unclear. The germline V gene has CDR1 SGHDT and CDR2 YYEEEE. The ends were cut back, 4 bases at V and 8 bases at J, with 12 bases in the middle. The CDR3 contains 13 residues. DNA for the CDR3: TGTGCCAGCAGCCCCGCGGAGGACGAAAAACTGTTTTTT. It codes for CASSPAEDEKLFF.

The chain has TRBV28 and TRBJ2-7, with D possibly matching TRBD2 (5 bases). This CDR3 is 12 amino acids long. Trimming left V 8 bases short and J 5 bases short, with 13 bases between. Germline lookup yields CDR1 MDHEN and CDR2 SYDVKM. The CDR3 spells CASREGWDEQYF. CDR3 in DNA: TGTGCCAGCCGTGAGGGATGGGACGAGCAGTACTTC.

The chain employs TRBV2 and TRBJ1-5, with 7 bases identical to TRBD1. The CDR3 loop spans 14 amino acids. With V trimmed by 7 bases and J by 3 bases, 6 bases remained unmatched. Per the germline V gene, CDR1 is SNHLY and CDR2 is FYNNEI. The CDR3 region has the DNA TGTGCCAGCAATCCGGGACAGTACAATCAGCCCCAGCATTTT. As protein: CASNPGQYNQPQHF.

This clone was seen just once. CDR3 DNA sequence: TGCGCCAGCAGCGGGGGTAACTATGGCTACACCTTC. Protein sequence: CASSGGNYGYTF. The chain carries TRBV4-1 and TRBJ1-2; maybe TRBD1 (5 bases). CDR1 and CDR2 (germline): MGHRA, YSYEKL. This CDR3 has 12 residues. V shed 5 bases and J shed 1 base, with 5 bases lying between them.

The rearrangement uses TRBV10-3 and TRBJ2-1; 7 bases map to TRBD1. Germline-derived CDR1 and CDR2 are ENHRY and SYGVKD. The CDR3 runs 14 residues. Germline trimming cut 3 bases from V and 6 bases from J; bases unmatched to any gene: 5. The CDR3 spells CAISDGRGINEQFF. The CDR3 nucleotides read TGTGCCATCAGTGACGGCAGGGGGATCAATGAGCAGTTCTTC.

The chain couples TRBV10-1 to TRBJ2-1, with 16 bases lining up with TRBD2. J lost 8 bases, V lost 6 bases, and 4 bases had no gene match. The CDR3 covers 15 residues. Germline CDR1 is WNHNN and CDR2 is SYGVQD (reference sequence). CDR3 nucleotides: TGCGCCAGCAGCGTGGGACTAGCGGGAGGGGATGAGCAGTTCTTC. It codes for CASSVGLAGGDEQFF.

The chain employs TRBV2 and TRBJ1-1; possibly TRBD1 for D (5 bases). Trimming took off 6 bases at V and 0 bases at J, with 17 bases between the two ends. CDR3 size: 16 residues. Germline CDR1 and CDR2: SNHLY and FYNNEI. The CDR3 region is CASSARPGTLNTEAFF. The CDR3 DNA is TGTGCCAGCAGCGCACGGCCAGGGACCCTGAACACTGAAGCTTTCTTT.

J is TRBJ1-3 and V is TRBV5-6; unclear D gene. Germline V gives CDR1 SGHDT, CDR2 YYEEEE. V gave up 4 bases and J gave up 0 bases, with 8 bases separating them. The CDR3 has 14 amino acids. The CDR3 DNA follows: TGTGCCAGCAGCCGAGGTTTCTCTGGAAACACCATATATTTT. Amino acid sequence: CASSRGFSGNTIYF. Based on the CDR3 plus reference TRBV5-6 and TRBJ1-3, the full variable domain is DAGVTQSPTHLIKTRGQQVTLRCSPKSGHDTVSWYQQALGQGPQFIFQYYEEEERQRGNFPDRFSGHQFPNYSSELNVNALLLGDSALYLCASSRGFSGNTIYFGEGSWLTVV.

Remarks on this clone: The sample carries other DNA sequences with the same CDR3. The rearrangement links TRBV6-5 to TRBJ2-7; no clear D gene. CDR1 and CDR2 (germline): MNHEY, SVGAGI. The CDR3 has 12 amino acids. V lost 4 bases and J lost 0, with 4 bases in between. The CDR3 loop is CASSSPSYEQYF. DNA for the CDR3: TGTGCCAGCAGTTCCCCCTCCTACGAGCAGTACTTC.

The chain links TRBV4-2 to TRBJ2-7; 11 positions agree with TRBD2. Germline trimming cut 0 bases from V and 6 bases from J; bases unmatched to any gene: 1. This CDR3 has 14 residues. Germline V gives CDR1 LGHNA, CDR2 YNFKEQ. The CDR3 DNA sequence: TGTGCCAGCAGCCAAGAACTAGCGGGGGCCGAGCAGTACTTC. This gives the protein CASSQELAGAEQYF.

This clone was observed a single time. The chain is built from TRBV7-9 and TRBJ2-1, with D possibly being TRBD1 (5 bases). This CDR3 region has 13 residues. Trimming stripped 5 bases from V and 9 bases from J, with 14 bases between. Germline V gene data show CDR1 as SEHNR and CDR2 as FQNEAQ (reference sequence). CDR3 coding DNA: TGTGCCAGCAGCGCCGACAGCCAGGCTGAGCAGTTCTTC. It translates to CASSADSQAEQFF.

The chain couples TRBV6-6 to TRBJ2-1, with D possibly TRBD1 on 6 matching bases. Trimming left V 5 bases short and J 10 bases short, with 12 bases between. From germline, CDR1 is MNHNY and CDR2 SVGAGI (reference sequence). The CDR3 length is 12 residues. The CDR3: CASSPGVYEQFF. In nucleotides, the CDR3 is TGTGCCAGCAGTCCAGGGGTCTACGAGCAGTTCTTC.

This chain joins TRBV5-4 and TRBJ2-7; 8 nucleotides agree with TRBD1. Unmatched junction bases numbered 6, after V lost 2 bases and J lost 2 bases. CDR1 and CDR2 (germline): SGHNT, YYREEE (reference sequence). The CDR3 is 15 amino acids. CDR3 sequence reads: CASSFLGQETYEQYF. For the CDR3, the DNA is TGTGCCAGCAGCTTTTTGGGACAGGAGACCTACGAGCAGTACTTC.

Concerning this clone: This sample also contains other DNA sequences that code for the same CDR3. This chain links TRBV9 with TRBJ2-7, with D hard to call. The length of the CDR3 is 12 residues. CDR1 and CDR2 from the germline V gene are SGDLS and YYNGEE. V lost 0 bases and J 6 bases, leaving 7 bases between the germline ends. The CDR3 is CASSVDEGEQYF. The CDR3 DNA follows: TGTGCCAGCAGCGTAGATGAAGGCGAGCAGTACTTC.

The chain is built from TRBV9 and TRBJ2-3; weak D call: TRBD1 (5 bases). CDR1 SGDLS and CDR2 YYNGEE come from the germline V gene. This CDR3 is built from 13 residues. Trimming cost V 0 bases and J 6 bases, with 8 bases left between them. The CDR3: CASSVGAGDTQYF. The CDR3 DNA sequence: TGTGCCAGCAGCGTAGGGGCAGGGGATACGCAGTATTTT.

The DNA of the CDR3 is TGCGCCAGCAGCTTGGATTTAGGGGCAGAGAATGAGCAGTTCTTC. This translates into CASSLDLGAENEQFF. The rearrangement uses TRBV5-1 and TRBJ2-1; D may be TRBD1 (5 bases). The CDR3 covers 15 residues. Germline V gene data show CDR1 as SGHRS and CDR2 as YFSETQ. With 0 bases removed from V and 7 bases from J, the gap between germline ends came to 14 bases.

For the CDR3, the DNA is TGTGCCAGCAGCTTATCCGGGACACAATACGAGCAGTACTTC. Translation gives CASSLSGTQYEQYF. V and J are TRBV11-2 and TRBJ2-7; D is possibly TRBD1 (6 bases). CDR3 length equals 14 residues. CDR1 and CDR2 from the germline V gene are SGHAT and FQNNGV. The V end lost 2 bases, the J end lost 4 bases, and 12 bases lay between the germline ends.

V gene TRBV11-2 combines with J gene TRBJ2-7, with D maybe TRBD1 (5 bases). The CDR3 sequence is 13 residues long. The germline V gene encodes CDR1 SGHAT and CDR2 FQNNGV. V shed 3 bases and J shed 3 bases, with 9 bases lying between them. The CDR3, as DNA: TGTGCCAGCAGCTTGACAGCTAACTACGAGCAGTACTTC. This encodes CASSLTANYEQYF.

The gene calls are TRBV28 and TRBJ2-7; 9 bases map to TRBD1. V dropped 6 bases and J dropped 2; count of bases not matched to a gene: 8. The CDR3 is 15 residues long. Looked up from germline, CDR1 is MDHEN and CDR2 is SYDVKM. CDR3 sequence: CASSLAGTGTYEQYF. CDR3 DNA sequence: TGTGCCAGCAGCCTCGCCGGGACAGGGACCTACGAGCAGTACTTC. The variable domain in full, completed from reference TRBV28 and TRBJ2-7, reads DVKVTQSSRYLVKRTGEKVFLECVQDMDHENMFWYRQDPGLGLRLIYFSYDVKMKEKGDIPEGYSVSREKKERFSLILESASTNQTSMYLCASSLAGTGTYEQYFGPGTRLTVT.

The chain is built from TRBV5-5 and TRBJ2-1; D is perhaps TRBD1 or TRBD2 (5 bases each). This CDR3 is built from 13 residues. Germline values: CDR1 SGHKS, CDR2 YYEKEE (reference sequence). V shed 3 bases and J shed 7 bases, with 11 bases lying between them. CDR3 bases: TGTGCCAGCAGCTGGGACGGTGGGAATGAGCAGTTCTTC. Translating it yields CASSWDGGNEQFF.

DNA of the CDR3: TGTGCCAGCAGCCTAAAGACTAGAGGGCATGAGCAGTTCTTC. Translating gives CASSLKTRGHEQFF. The chain combines TRBV27 with TRBJ2-1, with a tentative D call TRBD2 (6 bases). The V end was cut by 6 bases, the J end by 8 bases, with 17 bases between. The V gene's germline CDR1 is MNHEY and CDR2 SMNVEV (reference sequence). The CDR3 sequence is 14 residues long.

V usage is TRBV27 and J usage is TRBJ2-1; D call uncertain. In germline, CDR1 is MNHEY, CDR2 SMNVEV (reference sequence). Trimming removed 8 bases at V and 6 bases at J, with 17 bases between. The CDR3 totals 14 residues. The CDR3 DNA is TGTGCCAGCGCCCTGACAAGGTATGTCAATGAGCAGTTCTTC. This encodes CASALTRYVNEQFF.